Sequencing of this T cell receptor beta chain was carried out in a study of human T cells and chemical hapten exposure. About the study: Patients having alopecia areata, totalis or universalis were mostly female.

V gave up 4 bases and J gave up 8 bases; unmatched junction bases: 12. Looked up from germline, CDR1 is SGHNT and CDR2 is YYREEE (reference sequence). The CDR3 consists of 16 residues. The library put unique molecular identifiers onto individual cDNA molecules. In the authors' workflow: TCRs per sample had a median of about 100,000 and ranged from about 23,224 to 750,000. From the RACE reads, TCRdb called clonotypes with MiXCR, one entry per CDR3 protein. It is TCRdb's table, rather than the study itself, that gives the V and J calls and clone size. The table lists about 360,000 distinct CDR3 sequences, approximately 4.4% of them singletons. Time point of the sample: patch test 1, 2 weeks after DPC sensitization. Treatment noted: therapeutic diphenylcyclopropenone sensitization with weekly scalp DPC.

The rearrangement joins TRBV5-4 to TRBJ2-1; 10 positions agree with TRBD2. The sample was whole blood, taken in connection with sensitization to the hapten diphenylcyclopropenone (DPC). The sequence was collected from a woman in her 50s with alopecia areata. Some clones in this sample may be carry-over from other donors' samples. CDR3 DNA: TGTGCCAGCAGCGGACGGTCGAAGCGGGAGGGGTATGAGCAGTTCTTC. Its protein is CASSGRSKREGYEQFF. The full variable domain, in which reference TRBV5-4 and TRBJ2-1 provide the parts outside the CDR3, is ETGVTQSPTHLIKTRGQQVTLRCSSQSGHNTVSWYQQALGQGPQFIFQYYREEENGRGNFPPRFSGLQFPNYSSELNVNALELDDSALYLCASSGRSKREGYEQFFGPGTRLTVL.